Below, one TCR beta chain is given with its context. What it binds is not known. The data were taken from a study of T cell responses to AZD1222 COVID-19 vaccine. Findings and limits, study-wide: Repertoire sampling happened only post peak T cell response.

The data were produced by immunoSEQ multiplex PCR, yet TCRdb's version contains in-frame clones alone and is incomplete. The sample has 100,000 to 130,000 clones; about 85% are singletons. The material sequenced was peripheral blood, taken on day 0 of AZD1222 vaccination. This sequence originates from an adult in good health.

The CDR3 is CASSTTGGREETQYF. The DNA for the CDR3 is TGCGCCAGCAGCACGACAGGGGGCAGGGAAGAGACCCAGTACTTC. This chain uses TRBV5-1 with TRBJ2-5; 10 nucleotides match TRBD1. Trimming removed 4 bases from V and 3 bases from J; junction bases left unmatched: 6. The CDR3 loop spans 15 amino acids. The germline CDR1 and CDR2 sequences are SGHRS and YFSETQ. The full variable domain, rest sourced from reference TRBV5-1 and TRBJ2-5, is KAGVTQTPRYLIKTRGQQVTLSCSPISGHRSVSWYQQTPGQGLQFLFEYFSETQRNKGNFPGRFSGRQFSNSRSEMNVSTLELGDSALYLCASSTTGGREETQYFGPGTRLLVL.